What follows are 5 T cell receptor beta chains derived from one specimen sequenced in a study of shared clonotypes between healthy human individuals. In the naive CD8 group, cells lacked CD45RO and were positively selected for CCR7, so terminally differentiated effector memory CD45RA+ cells were left out. The protocol was immunoSEQ multiplex PCR, while the TCRdb copy is restricted to in-frame clones and leaves out a portion. The sample lists roughly 2.1 million clones; around 93% were seen once. Sequencing used naive CD8+ T cells from PBMCs. The receptors come from a man aged 18 to 29 in good health. Some clones in this sample may be carry-over from other donors' samples.

The chain is built from TRBV28 and TRBJ2-5; D perhaps matches TRBD2 (6 bases). The CDR3 is 14 residues long. CDR1 and CDR2 (germline): MDHEN, SYDVKM. The V end lost 3 bases, the J end lost 5 bases, and 13 bases lay between the germline ends. CDR3 nucleotides: TGTGCCAGCAGTTTGCCGGGAGTGAGGGAGACCCAGTACTTC. It translates to CASSLPGVRETQYF.

This chain connects TRBV9 to TRBJ2-3, with 9 bases lining up with TRBD2. V was clipped by 3 bases and J by 5 bases; unmatched bases: 7. CDR3 length: 15 residues. Germline CDR1 SGDLS, CDR2 YYNGEE. CDR3 in DNA: TGTGCCAGCAGCGAATTAGCGGGAGTAGGAGATACGCAGTATTTT. Protein sequence: CASSELAGVGDTQYF.

The chain is built from TRBV7-6 and TRBJ2-5, with D maybe TRBD1 (6 bases). The CDR3 is 15 amino acids. Germline V gene sequence: CDR1 SGHVS, CDR2 FNYEAQ. Trimming took off 4 bases at V and 0 bases at J, with 12 bases between the two ends. The CDR3 nucleotides are TGTGCCAGCAGCTCCCGGACAGAGTACCAAGAGACCCAGTACTTC. It yields the protein CASSSRTEYQETQYF.

V and J are TRBV7-2 and TRBJ2-7, with 8 bases lining up with TRBD2. The CDR3 is 16 amino acids. Germline assignment: CDR1 SGHTA and CDR2 FQGNSA. V trimming: 4 bases; J trimming: 0 bases; junction bases outside the gene matches: 8. The CDR3 loop reads CASSSRLAYSSYEQYF. CDR3 sequence (DNA): TGTGCCAGCAGCTCCCGACTAGCGTACAGCTCCTACGAGCAGTACTTC.

The genes are TRBV6-1 and TRBJ2-7; a weak D match, TRBD1 (7 bases). This CDR3 spans 16 amino acids. Trimming took off 1 base at V and 5 bases at J, with 18 bases between the two ends. Germline V gene data show CDR1 as MNHNS and CDR2 as SASEGT. CDR3 region: CASSEGVGRGDHEQYF. The CDR3 DNA follows: TGTGCCAGCAGTGAAGGTGTCGGCAGGGGGGACCACGAGCAGTACTTC.